This record looks at one T cell receptor (beta chain) sequence and its context. Other DNA sequences in this specimen translate into the identical CDR3. The data stem from a study of blood T cell repertoires in COVID-19. The CDR3 covers 14 residues. From germline, CDR1 is MNHEY and CDR2 SVGAGI. Trimming stripped 6 bases from V and 0 bases from J, with 11 bases between. Profiled with immunoSEQ multiplex PCR; TCRdb holds only in-frame clones, not every one. Counted here are 250,000 or so clones, roughly 86% occurring once; the ten biggest clones make up about 8.6%. This TCR derives from a middle-aged man with active or convalescent COVID-19. Sequenced material: peripheral blood. This chain links TRBV6-5 with TRBJ1-1; D ambiguous. DNA for the CDR3: TGTGCCAGCAGCCCCAGTCCAATGAACACTGAAGCTTTCTTT. This codes for CASSPSPMNTEAFF.